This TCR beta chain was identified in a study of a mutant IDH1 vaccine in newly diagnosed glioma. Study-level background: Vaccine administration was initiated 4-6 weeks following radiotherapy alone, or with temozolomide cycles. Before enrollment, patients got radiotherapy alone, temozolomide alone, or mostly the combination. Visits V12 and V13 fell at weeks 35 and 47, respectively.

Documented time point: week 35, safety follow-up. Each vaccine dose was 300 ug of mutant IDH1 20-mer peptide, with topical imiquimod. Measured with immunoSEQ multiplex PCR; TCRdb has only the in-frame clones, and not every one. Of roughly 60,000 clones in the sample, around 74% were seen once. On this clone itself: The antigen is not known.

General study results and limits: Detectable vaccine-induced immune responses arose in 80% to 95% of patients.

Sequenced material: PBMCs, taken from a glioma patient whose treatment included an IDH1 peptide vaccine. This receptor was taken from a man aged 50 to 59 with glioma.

CDR3 coding DNA: TGTGCCAGCTCCCCTGGGTCCGGCACCGCTAACTATGGCTACACCTTC. Amino acid sequence: CASSPGSGTANYGYTF. The rearrangement joins TRBV18 to TRBJ1-2, with no clear D. The length of the CDR3 is 16 residues. With 6 bases removed from V and 0 bases from J, the gap between germline ends came to 17 bases. In germline, CDR1 is KGHSH, CDR2 LQKENI.